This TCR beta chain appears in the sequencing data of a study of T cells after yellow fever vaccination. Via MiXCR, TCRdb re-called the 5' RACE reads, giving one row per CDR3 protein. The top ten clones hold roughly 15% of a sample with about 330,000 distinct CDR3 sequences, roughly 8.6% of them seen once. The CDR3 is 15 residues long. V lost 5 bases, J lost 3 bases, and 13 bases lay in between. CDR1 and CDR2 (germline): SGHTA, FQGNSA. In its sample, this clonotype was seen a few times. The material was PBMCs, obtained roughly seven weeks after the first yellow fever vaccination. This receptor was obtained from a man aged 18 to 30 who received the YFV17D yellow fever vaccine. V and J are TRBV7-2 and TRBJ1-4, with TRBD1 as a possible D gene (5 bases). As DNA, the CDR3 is TGTGCCAGCAGCCAGGGTATGCGTTCTAATGAAAAACTGTTTTTT. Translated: CASSQGMRSNEKLFF.